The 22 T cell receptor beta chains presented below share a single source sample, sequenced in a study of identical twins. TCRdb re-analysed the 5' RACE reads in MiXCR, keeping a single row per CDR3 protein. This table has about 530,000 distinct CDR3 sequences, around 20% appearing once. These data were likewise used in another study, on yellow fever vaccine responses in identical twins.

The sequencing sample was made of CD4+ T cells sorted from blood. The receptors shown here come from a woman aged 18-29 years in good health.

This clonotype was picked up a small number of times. In nucleotides, the CDR3 is TGCGCCAGCAGCCAATTGGGAGCGAACCTCTACAATGAGCAGTTCTTC. Its protein is CASSQLGANLYNEQFF. The chain uses TRBV4-1 and TRBJ2-1, with D possibly TRBD2 on 5 matching bases. Trimming left V 2 bases short and J 3 bases short, with 14 bases between. The length of the CDR3 is 16 residues. Germline lookup yields CDR1 MGHRA and CDR2 YSYEKL.

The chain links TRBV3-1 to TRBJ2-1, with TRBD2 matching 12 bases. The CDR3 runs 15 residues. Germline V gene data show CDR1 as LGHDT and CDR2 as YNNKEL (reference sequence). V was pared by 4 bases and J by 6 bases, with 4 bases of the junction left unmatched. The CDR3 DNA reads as TGTGCCAGCAGCCCATCTAGCGGGAGGGCCAATGAGCAGTTCTTC. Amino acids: CASSPSSGRANEQFF.

The CDR3 nucleotides are TGCAGCGTCCTGCCTAGCGGGAGGGCCTCCCATGAGCAGTTCTTC. Amino acids: CSVLPSGRASHEQFF. The J gene is TRBJ2-1, the V gene TRBV29-1; 12 bases agree with TRBD2. CDR1 and CDR2 from the germline V gene are SQVTM and ANQGSEA. This CDR3 has 15 residues. After removal of 6 bases from V and 8 bases from J, the junction contained 11 bases not matched to a gene.

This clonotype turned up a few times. The CDR3 here is CASSLMAGVGEQFF. CDR3 nucleotides: TGTGCCAGCAGCTTAATGGCGGGAGTCGGTGAGCAGTTCTTC. This chain connects TRBV7-8 to TRBJ2-1; 7 bases map to TRBD2. This CDR3 is 14 amino acids long. Germline-derived CDR1 and CDR2 are SGHVS and FQNEAQ. The J segment lost 9 bases and the V segment lost 2 bases, leaving 7 bases of the junction unmatched.

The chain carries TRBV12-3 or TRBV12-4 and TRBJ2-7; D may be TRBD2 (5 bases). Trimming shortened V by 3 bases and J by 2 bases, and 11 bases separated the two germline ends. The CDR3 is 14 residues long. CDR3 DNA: TGTGCCAGCAGTTTGCGCGGGCAAACCTACGAGCAGTACTTC. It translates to CASSLRGQTYEQYF.

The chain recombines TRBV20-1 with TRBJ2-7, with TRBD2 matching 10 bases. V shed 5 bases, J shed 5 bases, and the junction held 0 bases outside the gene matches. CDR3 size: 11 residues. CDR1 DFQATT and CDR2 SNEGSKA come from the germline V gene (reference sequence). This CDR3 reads CSAGLADEQYF. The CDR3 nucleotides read TGCAGTGCTGGACTAGCGGACGAGCAGTACTTC.

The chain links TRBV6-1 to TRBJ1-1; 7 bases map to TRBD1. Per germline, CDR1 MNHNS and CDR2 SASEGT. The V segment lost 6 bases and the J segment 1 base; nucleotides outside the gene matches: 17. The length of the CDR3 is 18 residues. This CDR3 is CASRDGRDRQMTNTEAFF. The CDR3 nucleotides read TGTGCCAGCAGGGACGGACGGGACAGACAAATGACGAACACTGAAGCTTTCTTT.

In DNA form, the CDR3 reads TGCAGCGTTTTAGCGGGGGGGACGGAGACCCAGTACTTC. Its protein product is CSVLAGGTETQYF. The rearrangement links TRBV29-1 to TRBJ2-5, with 11 bases fitting TRBD2. Trimming took 5 bases from V and 5 from J; bases not matched to a gene: 4. The CDR3 loop spans 13 amino acids. Germline CDR1 SQVTM, CDR2 ANQGSEA.

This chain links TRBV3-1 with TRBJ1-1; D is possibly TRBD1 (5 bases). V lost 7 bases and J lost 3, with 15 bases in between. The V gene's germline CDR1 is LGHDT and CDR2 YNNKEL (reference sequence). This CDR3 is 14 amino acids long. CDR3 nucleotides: TGTGCCAGCAACAGATTGGGGGGTGACACTGAAGCTTTCTTT. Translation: CASNRLGGDTEAFF.

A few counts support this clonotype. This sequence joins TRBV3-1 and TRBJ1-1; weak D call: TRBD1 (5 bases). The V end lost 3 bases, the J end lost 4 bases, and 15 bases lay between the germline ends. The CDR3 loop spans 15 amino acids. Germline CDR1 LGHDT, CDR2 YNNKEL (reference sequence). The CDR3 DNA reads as TGTGCCAGCAGCCATGGGGGACTGCGGAGCACTGAAGCTTTCTTT. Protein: CASSHGGLRSTEAFF.

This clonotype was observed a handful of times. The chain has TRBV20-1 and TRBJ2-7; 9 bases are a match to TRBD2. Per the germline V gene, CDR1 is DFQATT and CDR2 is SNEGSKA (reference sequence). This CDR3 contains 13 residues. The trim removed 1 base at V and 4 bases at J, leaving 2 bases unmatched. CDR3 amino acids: CSARVAGVYEQYF. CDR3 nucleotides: TGCAGTGCTAGAGTAGCGGGAGTTTACGAGCAGTACTTC.

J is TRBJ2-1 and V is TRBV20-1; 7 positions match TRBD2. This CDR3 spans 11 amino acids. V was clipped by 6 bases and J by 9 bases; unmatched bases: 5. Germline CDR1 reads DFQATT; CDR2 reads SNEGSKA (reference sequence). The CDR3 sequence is CSAVAGPEQFF. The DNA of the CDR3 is TGCAGTGCGGTAGCGGGCCCTGAGCAGTTCTTC.

For the CDR3, the DNA is TGTGCCAGCAGCTCGACTAGCGGGGGCTCTAGGGATACGCAGTATTTT. This translates into CASSSTSGGSRDTQYF. The chain has TRBV11-2 and TRBJ2-3, with 12 bases aligning to TRBD2. The V and J ends lost 4 bases and 6 bases, in that order; junction bases with no gene match: 8. The germline CDR1 and CDR2 sequences are SGHAT and FQNNGV. The CDR3 extends over 16 amino acids.

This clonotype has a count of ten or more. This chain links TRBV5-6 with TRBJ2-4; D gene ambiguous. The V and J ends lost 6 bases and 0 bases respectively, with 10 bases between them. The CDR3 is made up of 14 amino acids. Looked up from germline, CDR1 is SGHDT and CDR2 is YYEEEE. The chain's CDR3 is CASTNPGAKNIQYF. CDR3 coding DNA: TGTGCCAGCACCAACCCCGGAGCCAAAAACATTCAGTACTTC.

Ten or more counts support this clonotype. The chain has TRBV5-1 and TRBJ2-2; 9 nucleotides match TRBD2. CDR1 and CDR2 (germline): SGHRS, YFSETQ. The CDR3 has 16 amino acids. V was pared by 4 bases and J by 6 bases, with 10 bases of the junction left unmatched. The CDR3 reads CASSQRAGGSAGELFF. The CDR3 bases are TGCGCCAGCAGCCAGAGAGCGGGAGGCTCTGCCGGGGAGCTGTTTTTT.

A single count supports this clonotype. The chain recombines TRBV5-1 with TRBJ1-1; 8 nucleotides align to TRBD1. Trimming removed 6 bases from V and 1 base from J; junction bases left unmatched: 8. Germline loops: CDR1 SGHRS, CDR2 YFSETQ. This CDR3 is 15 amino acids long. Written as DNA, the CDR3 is TGCGCCAGCACCGATGGACAGGGCGGGAACACTGAAGCTTTCTTT. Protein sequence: CASTDGQGGNTEAFF. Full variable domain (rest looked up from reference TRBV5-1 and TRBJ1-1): KAGVTQTPRYLIKTRGQQVTLSCSPISGHRSVSWYQQTPGQGLQFLFEYFSETQRNKGNFPGRFSGRQFSNSRSEMNVSTLELGDSALYLCASTDGQGGNTEAFFGQGTRLTVV.

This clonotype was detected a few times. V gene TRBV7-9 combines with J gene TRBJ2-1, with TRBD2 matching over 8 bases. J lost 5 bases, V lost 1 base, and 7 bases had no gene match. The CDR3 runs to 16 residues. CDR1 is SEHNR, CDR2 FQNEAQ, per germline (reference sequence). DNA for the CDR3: TGTGCCAGCAGCTTAGAGGTGACTAGCGCGAACAATGAGCAGTTCTTC. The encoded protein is CASSLEVTSANNEQFF. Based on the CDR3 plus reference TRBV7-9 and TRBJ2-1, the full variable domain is DTGVSQNPRHKITKRGQNVTFRCDPISEHNRLYWYRQTLGQGPEFLTYFQNEAQLEKSRLLSDRFSAERPKGSFSTLEIQRTEQGDSAMYLCASSLEVTSANNEQFFGPGTRLTVL.

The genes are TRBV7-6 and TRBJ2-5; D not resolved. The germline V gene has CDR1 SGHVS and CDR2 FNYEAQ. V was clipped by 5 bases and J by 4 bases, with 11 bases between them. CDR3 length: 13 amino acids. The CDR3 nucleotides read TGTGCCAGCAGCCAAATGGGTCGAGAGACCCAGTACTTC. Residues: CASSQMGRETQYF.

As DNA, the CDR3 is TGCGCCAGCAGCCCAAAACTATTTCAGGCAATCAATAATGAGCAGTTCTTC. Its translation: CASSPKLFQAINNEQFF. V gene TRBV5-1 combines with J gene TRBJ2-1; no firm D call. CDR1 is SGHRS, CDR2 YFSETQ, per germline. V dropped 4 bases and J dropped 7 bases, with 24 bases sitting between them. The CDR3 runs to 17 residues.

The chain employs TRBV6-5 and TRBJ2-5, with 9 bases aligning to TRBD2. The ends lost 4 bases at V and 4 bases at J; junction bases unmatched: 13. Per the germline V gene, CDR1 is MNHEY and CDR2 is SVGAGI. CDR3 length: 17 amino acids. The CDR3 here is CASSSHISGSGGETQYF. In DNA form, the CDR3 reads TGTGCCAGCAGTTCTCACATTAGCGGGAGCGGGGGAGAGACCCAGTACTTC.

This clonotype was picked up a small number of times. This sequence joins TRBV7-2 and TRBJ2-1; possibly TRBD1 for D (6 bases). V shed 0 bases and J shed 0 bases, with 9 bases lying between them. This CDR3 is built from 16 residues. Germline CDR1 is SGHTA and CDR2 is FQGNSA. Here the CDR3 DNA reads TGTGCCAGCAGCTTAGCGAGGGACACCTCCTACAATGAGCAGTTCTTC. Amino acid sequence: CASSLARDTSYNEQFF. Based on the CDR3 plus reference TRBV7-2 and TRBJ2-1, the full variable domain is GAGVSQSPSNKVTEKGKDVELRCDPISGHTALYWYRQSLGQGLEFLIYFQGNSAPDKSGLPSDRFSAERTGGSVSTLTIQRTQQEDSAVYLCASSLARDTSYNEQFFGPGTRLTVL.

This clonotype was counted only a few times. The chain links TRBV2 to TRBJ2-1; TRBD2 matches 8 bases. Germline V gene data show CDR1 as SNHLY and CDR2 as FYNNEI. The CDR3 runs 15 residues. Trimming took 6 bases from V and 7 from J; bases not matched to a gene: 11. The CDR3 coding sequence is TGTGCCAGCAGCCGAAAGACTAGCGACCTAAATGAGCAGTTCTTC. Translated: CASSRKTSDLNEQFF.